Listed below are T cell receptor beta chains from one sample, sequenced in a study of patients and donors after allogeneic stem cell transplantation. A single record per CDR3 protein comes from TCRdb applying MiXCR to the RT-PCR reads. This table has approximately 140,000 distinct CDR3 sequences, 37% appearing once. Sequencing was done on a sample of blood, either unsorted or a sorted T cell fraction (not recorded which). Every receptor here comes from a human donor who was either an allogeneic HSCT recipient or a stem cell or donor lymphocyte infusion donor (not recorded which). It is not recorded whose cells these are; they may come from a transplant donor. The CDR3 runs from the conserved cysteine through the conserved F or W. A D gene is named only where the DNA matches it firmly. Expanded clones get a size class; other rows say once, few or many, or leave the size out.

CDR3 length	D gene	clone size	J gene	V gene	CDR3 protein	CDR3 DNA
15	NA	few	TRBJ1-6	TRBV5-1	CASSLGQAYNSPLHF	TGCGCCAGCAGCTTGGGGCAAGCGTATAATTCACCCCTCCACTTT
14	TRBD1	few	TRBJ1-2	TRBV12-3/TRBV12-4	CASRRTGGDNGYTF	TGTGCCAGCAGACGGACAGGGGGCGATAATGGCTACACCTTC
13	NA	NA	TRBJ1-1	TRBV24-1	CATTGNLGTEAFF	TGTGCCACCACAGGGAATTTGGGTACTGAAGCTTTCTTT
19	TRBD1	NA	TRBJ1-5	TRBV12-3/TRBV12-4	CASSLGTGGVTGGNQPQHF	TGTGCCAGCAGTTTAGGAACAGGGGGCGTGACAGGGGGCAATCAGCCCCAGCATTTT
16	NA	NA	TRBJ2-7	TRBV12-3/TRBV12-4	CASSLQVSGSPYEQYF	TGTGCCAGCAGTTTACAGGTCTCGGGGTCCCCCTACGAGCAGTACTTC
16	NA	NA	TRBJ1-2	TRBV5-1	CASSPHNEGPGYGYTF	TGCGCCAGCAGCCCCCACAATGAGGGGCCGGGATATGGCTACACCTTC
11	NA	NA	TRBJ1-1	TRBV11-2	CASSSRGEAFF	TGTGCCAGCAGCTCTAGAGGAGAAGCTTTCTTT
12	NA	NA	TRBJ1-4	TRBV28	CASSPLDEKLFF	TGTGCCAGCAGTCCCCTGGATGAAAAACTGTTTTTT
14	TRBD1	NA	TRBJ1-2	TRBV27	CASSLTGTGYGYTF	TGTGCCAGCAGTTTGACCGGGACAGGTTATGGCTACACCTTC
12	TRBD1	many	TRBJ1-2	TRBV29-1	CSVEQGAAGYTF	TGCAGCGTGGAACAGGGGGCCGCTGGCTACACCTTC
15	NA	NA	TRBJ2-5	TRBV28	CATQMRDSPGETQYF	TGTGCCACCCAGATGCGGGACTCCCCTGGAGAGACCCAGTACTTC
17	TRBD2	NA	TRBJ2-7	TRBV9	CASSATGTSGLSYEQYF	TGTGCCAGCAGCGCGACTGGGACTAGCGGGTTGAGCTACGAGCAGTACTTC
15	TRBD2	NA	TRBJ2-1	TRBV5-4	CASRGLASTYNEQFF	TGTGCCAGCAGGGGACTAGCTTCGACCTACAATGAGCAGTTCTTC
15	TRBD1	many	TRBJ1-1	TRBV20-1	CSARDRDRVNTEAFF	TGCAGTGCTAGAGATAGGGACAGGGTGAACACTGAAGCTTTCTTT
14	TRBD2	many	TRBJ2-2	TRBV10-3	CAIERGGPTGELFF	TGTGCCATCGAGCGGGGGGGCCCCACCGGGGAGCTGTTTTTT
18	NA	NA	TRBJ1-6	TRBV27	CASSLHRGGTGFNSPLHF	TGTGCCAGCAGTTTGCATAGGGGAGGAACGGGCTTTAATTCACCCCTCCACTTT
14	NA	NA	TRBJ2-1	TRBV3-1	CASSQASRRNEQFF	TGTGCCAGCAGCCAAGCTAGCAGAAGGAATGAGCAGTTCTTC
17	TRBD1	NA	TRBJ1-1	TRBV4-3	CASSQVWGQGLNTEAFF	TGCGCCAGCAGCCAAGTTTGGGGACAGGGATTGAACACTGAAGCTTTCTTT
15	TRBD1	NA	TRBJ1-6	TRBV11-2	CASRQPGQANSPLHF	TGTGCCAGCAGACAACCGGGACAGGCCAATTCACCCCTCCACTTT
14	TRBD1	many	TRBJ1-1	TRBV6-1	CASSVGQGNTEAFF	TGTGCCAGCAGTGTGGGACAGGGAAACACTGAAGCTTTCTTT
15	NA	few	TRBJ1-1	TRBV11-2	CASSLKQGRWTEAFF	TGTGCCAGCAGCTTAAAACAGGGAAGATGGACTGAAGCTTTCTTT
13	NA	NA	TRBJ1-1	TRBV7-9	CASSFVPDTEAFF	TGTGCCAGCAGCTTCGTACCCGATACTGAAGCTTTCTTT
14	TRBD1	NA	TRBJ1-2	TRBV5-5	CASSIDRGGWGYTF	TGTGCCAGCAGTATTGACAGGGGCGGTTGGGGCTACACCTTC